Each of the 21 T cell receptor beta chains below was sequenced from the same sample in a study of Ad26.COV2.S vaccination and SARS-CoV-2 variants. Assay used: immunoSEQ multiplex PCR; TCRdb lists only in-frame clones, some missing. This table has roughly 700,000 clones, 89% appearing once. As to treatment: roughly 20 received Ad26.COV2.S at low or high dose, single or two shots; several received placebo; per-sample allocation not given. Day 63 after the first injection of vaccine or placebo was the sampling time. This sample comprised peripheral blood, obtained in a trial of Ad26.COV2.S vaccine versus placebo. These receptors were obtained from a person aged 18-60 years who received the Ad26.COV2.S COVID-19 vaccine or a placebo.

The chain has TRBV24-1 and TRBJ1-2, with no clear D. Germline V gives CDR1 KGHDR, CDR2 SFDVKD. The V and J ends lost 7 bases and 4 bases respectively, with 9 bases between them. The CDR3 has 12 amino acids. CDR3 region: CATSQEGYGYTF. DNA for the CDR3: TGTGCCACCAGCCAGGAGGGCTATGGCTACACCTTC.

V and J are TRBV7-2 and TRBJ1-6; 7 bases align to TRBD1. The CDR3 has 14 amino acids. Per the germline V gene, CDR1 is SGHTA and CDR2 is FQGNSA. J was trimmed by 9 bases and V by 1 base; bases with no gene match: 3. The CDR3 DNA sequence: TGTGCCAGCAGCTTAGGCCAGGGGGTTTCACCCCTCCACTTT. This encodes CASSLGQGVSPLHF.

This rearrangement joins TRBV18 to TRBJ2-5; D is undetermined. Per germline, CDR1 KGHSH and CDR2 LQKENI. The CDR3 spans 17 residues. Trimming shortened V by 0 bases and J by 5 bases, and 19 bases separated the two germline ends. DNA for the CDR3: TGTGCCAGCTCACCACCGGTTATGGTTGGTAGTCCGGAGACCCAGTACTTC. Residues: CASSPPVMVGSPETQYF.

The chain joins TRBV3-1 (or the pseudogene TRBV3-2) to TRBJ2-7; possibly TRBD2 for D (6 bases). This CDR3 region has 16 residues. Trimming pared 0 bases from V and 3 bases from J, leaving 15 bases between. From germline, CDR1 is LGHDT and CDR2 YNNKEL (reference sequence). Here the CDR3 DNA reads TGTGCCAGCAGCCAAGATCCCCCCGGGAGTGGCTACGAGCAGTACTTC. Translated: CASSQDPPGSGYEQYF.

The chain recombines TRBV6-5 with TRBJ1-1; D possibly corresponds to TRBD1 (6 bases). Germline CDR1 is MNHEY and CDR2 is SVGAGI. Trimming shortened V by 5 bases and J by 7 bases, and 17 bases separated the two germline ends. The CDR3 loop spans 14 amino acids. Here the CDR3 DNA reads TGTGCCAGCAGTCGCCCGGACAGCGCATTTGAAGCTTTCTTT. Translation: CASSRPDSAFEAFF.

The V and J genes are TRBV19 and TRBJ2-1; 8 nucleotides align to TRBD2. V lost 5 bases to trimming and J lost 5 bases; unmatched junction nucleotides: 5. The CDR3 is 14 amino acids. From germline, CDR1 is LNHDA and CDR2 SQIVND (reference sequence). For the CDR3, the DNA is TGTGCCAGTAGTCGGGGACTAGGCCACAATGAGCAGTTCTTC. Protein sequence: CASSRGLGHNEQFF.

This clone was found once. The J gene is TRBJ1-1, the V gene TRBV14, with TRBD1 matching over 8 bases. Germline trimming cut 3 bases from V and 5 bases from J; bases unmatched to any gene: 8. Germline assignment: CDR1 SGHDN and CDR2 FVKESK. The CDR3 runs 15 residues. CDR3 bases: TGTGCCAGCAGCCAGGTGGACAGGGCAGTAACTGAAGCTTTCTTT. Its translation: CASSQVDRAVTEAFF. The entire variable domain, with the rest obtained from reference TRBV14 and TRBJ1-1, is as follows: EAGVTQFPSHSVIEKGQTVTLRCDPISGHDNLYWYRRVMGKEIKFLLHFVKESKQDESGMPNNRFLAERTGGTYSTLKVQPAELEDSGVYFCASSQVDRAVTEAFFGQGTRLTVV.

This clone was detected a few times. DNA for the CDR3: TGTGCCAGCAGTTCGATTCCGCGGGGAGCGGGAGGGACCGAGCAGTACTTC. The encoded protein is CASSSIPRGAGGTEQYF. The gene calls are TRBV27 and TRBJ2-7, with 10 bases aligning to TRBD2. V shed 4 bases, J shed 6 bases, and the junction held 15 bases outside the gene matches. The CDR3 is 17 residues long. Germline V gene lookup returns CDR1 MNHEY and CDR2 SMNVEV (reference sequence).

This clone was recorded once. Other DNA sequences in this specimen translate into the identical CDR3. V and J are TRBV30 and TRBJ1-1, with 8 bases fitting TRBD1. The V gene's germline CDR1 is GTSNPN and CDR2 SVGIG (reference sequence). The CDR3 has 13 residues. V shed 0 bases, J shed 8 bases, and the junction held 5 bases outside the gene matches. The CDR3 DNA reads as TGTGCCTGGAGTGTAACAGGGGGAGGAGAAGCTTTCTTT. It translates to CAWSVTGGGEAFF.

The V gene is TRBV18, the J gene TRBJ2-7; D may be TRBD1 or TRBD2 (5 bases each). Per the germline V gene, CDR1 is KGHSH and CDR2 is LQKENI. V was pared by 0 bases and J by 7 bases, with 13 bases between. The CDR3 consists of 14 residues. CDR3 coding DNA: TGTGCCAGCTCACCACCGACCGGGACGGGGGAGCAGTACTTC. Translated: CASSPPTGTGEQYF.

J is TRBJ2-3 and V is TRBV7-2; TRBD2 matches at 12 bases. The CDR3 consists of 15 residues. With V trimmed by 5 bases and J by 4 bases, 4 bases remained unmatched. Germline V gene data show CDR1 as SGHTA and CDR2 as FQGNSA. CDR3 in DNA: TGTGCCAGCAGCCCTAGCGGGGGGGCCTCAGATACGCAGTATTTT. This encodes CASSPSGGASDTQYF.

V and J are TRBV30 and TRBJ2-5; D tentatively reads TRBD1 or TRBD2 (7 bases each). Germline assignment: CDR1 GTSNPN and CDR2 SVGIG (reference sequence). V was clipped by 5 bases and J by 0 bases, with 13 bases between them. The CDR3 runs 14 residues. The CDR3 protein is CAWCGGQYQETQYF. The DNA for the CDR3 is TGTGCCTGGTGCGGGGGACAGTACCAAGAGACCCAGTACTTC.

CDR3 region: CASSRQAGSRNEQYF. CDR3 nucleotides: TGCGCCAGCAGCCGTCAAGCCGGATCTCGAAACGAGCAGTACTTC. The J gene is TRBJ2-7, the V gene TRBV4-3; D is undetermined. The CDR3 totals 15 residues. Trimming shortened V by 4 bases and J by 5 bases, and 18 bases separated the two germline ends. Germline values: CDR1 LGHNA, CDR2 YSLEER.

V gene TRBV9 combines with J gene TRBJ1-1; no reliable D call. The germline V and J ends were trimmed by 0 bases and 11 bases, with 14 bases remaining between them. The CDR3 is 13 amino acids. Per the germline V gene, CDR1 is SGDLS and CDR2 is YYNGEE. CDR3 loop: CASSVAGAQVAFF. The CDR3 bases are TGTGCCAGCAGCGTAGCAGGCGCCCAAGTCGCTTTCTTT.

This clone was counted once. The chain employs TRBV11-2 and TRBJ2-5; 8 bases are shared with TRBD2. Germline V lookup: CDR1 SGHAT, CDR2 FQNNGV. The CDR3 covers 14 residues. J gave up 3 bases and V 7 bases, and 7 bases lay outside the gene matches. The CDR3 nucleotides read TGTGCCAGCACCACTATCGGGGGGGAAGAGACCCAGTACTTC. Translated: CASTTIGGEETQYF.

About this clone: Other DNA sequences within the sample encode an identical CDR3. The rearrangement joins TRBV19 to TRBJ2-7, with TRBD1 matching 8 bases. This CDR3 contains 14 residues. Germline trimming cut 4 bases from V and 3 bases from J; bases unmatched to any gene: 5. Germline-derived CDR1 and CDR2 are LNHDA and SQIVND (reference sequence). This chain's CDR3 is CASSTRTGFYEQYF. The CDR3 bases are TGTGCCAGTAGTACTAGGACAGGGTTCTACGAGCAGTACTTC.

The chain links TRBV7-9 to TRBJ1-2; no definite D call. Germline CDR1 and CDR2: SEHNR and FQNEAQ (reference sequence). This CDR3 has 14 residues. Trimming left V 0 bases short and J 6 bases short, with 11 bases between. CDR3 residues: CASSLARVDDGYTF. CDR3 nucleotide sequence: TGTGCCAGCAGCTTAGCGCGGGTGGACGATGGCTACACCTTC.

This chain's CDR3 is CASSSGGGSDYGYTF. CDR3 coding DNA: TGCGCCAGCAGCAGTGGGGGAGGGTCGGACTATGGCTACACCTTC. The chain has TRBV5-1 and TRBJ1-2; a possible D gene is TRBD1 (5 bases). The CDR3 covers 15 residues. Germline CDR1 is SGHRS and CDR2 is YFSETQ. The ends were cut back, 4 bases at V and 3 bases at J, with 16 bases in the middle.

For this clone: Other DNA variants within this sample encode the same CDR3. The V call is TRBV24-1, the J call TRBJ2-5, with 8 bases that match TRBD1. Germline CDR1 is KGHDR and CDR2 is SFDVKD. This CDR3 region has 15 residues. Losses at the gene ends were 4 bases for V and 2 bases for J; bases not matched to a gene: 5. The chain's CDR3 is CATSDPGQGQETQYF. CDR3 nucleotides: TGTGCCACCAGTGACCCCGGACAGGGTCAAGAGACCCAGTACTTC.

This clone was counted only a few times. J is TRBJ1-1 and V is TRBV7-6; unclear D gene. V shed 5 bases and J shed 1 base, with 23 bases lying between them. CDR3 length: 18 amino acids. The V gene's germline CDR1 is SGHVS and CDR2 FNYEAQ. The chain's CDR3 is CASSARALRVRTNTEAFF. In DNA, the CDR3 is TGTGCCAGCAGCGCTAGGGCCCTGAGGGTTCGGACGAACACTGAAGCTTTCTTT.

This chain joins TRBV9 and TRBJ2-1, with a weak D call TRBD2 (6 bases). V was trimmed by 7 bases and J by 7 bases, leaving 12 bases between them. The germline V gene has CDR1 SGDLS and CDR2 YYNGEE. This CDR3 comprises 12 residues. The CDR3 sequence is CASGGGINEQFF. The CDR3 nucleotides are TGTGCCAGCGGCGGAGGGATAAATGAGCAGTTCTTC.